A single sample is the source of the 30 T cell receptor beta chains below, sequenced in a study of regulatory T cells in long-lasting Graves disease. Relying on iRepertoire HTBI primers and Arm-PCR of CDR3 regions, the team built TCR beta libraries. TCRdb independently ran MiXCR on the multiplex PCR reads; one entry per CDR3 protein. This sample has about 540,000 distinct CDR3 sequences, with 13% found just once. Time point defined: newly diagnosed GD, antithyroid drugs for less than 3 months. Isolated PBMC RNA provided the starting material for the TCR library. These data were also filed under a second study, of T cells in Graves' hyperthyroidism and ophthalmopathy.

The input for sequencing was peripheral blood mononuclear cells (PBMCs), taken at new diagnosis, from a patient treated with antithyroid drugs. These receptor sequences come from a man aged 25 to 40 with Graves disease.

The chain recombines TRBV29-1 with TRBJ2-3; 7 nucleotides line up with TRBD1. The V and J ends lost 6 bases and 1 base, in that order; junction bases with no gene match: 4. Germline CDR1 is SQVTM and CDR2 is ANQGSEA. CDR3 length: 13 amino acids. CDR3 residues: CSVHGQGTDTQYF. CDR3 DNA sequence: TGCAGCGTCCACGGACAGGGCACAGATACGCAGTATTTT.

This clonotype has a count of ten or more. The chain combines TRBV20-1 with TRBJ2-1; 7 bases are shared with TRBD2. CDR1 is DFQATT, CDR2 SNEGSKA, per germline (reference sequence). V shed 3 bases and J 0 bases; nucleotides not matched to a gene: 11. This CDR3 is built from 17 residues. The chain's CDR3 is CSASVFGGRASYNEQFF. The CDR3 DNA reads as TGCAGTGCTAGTGTTTTCGGGGGGAGGGCCTCCTACAATGAGCAGTTCTTC.

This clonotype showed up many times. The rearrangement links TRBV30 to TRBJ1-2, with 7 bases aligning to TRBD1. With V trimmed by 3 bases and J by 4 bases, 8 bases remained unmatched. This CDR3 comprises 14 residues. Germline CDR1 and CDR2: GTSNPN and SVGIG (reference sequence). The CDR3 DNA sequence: TGTGCCTGGAGGGACTCCGGGACAGCCTATGGCTACACCTTC. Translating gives CAWRDSGTAYGYTF.

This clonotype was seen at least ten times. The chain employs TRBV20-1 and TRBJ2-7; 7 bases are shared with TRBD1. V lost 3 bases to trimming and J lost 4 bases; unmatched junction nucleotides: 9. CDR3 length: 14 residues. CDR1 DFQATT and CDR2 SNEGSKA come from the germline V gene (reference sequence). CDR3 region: CSASRGQPDYEQYF. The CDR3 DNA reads TGCAGTGCTAGTCGGGGACAGCCCGATTACGAGCAGTACTTC.

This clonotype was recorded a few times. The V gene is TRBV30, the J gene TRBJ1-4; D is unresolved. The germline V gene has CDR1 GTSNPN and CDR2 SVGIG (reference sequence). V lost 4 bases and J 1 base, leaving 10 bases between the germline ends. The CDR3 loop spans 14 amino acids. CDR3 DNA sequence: TGTGCCTGGAAGGTGGGGATAACTAATGAAAAACTGTTTTTT. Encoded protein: CAWKVGITNEKLFF.

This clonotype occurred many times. The CDR3 sequence is CASSLGAENGYTF. The CDR3 bases are TGTGCCAGCAGCTTGGGGGCAGAAAATGGCTACACCTTC. This rearrangement joins TRBV5-6 to TRBJ1-2; D gene unclear. Trimming took 0 bases from V and 6 from J, leaving 9 bases between them. The CDR3 runs to 13 residues. Germline V gene sequence: CDR1 SGHDT, CDR2 YYEEEE.

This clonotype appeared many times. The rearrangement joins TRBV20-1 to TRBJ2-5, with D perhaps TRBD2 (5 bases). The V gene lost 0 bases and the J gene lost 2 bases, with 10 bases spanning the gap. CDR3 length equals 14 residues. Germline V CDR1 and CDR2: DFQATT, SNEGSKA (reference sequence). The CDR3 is CSARDGNQQETQYF. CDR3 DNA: TGCAGTGCTAGAGACGGGAATCAACAAGAGACCCAGTACTTC.

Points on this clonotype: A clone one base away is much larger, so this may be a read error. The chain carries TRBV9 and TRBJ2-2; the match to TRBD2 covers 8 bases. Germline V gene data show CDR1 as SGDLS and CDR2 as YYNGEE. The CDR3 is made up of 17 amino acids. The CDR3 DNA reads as TGTGCCAGCAGCGAACCTCCCGGGACTAGGGGTCCCGGGGAGCTGTCTTTT. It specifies CASSEPPGTRGPGELSF.

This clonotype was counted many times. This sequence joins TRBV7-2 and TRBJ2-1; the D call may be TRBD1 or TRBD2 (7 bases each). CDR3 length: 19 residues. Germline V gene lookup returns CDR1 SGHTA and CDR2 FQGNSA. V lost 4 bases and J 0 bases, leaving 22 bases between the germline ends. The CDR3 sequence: CASSSRGGSGQSSYNEQFF. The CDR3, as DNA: TGTGCCAGCAGCTCCAGGGGGGGTAGCGGGCAAAGCTCCTACAATGAGCAGTTCTTC.

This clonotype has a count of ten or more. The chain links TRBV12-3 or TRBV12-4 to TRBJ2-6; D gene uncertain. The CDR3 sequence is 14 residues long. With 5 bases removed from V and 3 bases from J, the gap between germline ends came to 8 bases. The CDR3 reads CASSPHGGANVLTF. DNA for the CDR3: TGTGCCAGCAGTCCCCATGGTGGGGCCAACGTCCTGACTTTC.

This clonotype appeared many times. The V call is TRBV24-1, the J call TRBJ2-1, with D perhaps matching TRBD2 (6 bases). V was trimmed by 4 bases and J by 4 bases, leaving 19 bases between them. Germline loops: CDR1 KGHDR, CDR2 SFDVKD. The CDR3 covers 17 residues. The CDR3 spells CATSDLSGQGPYNEQFF. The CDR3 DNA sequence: TGTGCCACCAGTGACCTCAGCGGGCAAGGCCCTTACAATGAGCAGTTCTTC.

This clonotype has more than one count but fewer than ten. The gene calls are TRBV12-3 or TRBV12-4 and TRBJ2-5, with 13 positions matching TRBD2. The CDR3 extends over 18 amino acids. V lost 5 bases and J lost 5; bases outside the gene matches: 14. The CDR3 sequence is CASSLRLAGGSKGETQYF. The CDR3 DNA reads TGTGCCAGCAGTCTCAGACTAGCGGGAGGCTCCAAGGGGGAGACCCAGTACTTC.

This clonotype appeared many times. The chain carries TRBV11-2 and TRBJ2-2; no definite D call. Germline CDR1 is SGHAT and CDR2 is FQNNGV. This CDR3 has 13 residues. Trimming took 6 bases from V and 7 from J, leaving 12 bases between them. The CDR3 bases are TGTGCCAGCAGTACGGCAGGAAACGGGGAGCTGTTTTTT. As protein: CASSTAGNGELFF.

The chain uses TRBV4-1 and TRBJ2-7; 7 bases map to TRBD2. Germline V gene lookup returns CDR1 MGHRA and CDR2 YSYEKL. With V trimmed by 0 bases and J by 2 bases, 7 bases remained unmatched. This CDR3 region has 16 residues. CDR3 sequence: CASSQDRRGRAYEQYF. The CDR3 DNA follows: TGCGCCAGCAGCCAAGATCGTCGGGGGAGGGCCTACGAGCAGTACTTC.

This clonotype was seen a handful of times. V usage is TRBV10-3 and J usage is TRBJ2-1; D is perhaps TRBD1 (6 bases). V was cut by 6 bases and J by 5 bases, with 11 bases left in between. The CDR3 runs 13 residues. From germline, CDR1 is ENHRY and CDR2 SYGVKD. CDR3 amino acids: CAIRRTENNEQFF. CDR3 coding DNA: TGTGCCATCAGGCGGACAGAAAACAATGAGCAGTTCTTC.

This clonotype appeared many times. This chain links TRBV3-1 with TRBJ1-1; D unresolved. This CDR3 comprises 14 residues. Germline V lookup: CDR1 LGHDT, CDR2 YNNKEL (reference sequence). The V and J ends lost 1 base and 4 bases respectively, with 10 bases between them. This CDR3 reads CASSQAWGGTEAFF. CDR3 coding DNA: TGTGCCAGCAGCCAAGCCTGGGGTGGCACTGAAGCTTTCTTT.

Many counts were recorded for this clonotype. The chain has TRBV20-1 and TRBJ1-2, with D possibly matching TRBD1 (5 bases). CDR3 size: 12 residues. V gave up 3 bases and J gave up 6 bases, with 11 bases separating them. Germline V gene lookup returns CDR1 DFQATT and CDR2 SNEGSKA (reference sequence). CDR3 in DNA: TGCAGTGCTAGGGGGGATGAGGATGGCTACACCTTC. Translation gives CSARGDEDGYTF.

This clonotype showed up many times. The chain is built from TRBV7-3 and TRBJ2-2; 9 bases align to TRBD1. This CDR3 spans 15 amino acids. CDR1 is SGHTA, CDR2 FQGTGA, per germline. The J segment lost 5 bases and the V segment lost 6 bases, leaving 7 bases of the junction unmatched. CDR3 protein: CASRKGQGRTGELFF. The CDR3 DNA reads TGTGCCAGCAGAAAAGGACAGGGGAGGACCGGGGAGCTGTTTTTT.

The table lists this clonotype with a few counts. For the CDR3, the DNA is TGCGCCAGCAGCCGCAGGGGGGAAGGCACTGAAGCTTTCTTT. Amino acid sequence: CASSRRGEGTEAFF. The chain uses TRBV5-1 and TRBJ1-1; 7 nucleotides match TRBD1. The length of the CDR3 is 14 residues. Germline values: CDR1 SGHRS, CDR2 YFSETQ. J was trimmed by 4 bases and V by 4 bases; bases with no gene match: 7.

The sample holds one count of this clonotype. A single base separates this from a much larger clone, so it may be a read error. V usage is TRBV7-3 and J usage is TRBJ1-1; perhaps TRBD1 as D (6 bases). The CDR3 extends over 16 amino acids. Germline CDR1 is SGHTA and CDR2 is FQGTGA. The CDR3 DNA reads TGTGCCAGCAGTGACGGAGGGGGGCTCGGAAACACTGGAGCTTTCTTT. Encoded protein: CASSDGGGLGNTGAFF.

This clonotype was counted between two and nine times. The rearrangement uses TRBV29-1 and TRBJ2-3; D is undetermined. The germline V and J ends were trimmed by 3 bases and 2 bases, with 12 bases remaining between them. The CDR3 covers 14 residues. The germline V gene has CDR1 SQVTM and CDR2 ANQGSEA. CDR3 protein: CSVELRRNTDTQYF. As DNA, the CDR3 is TGCAGCGTTGAGTTGCGGAGAAACACAGATACGCAGTATTTT.

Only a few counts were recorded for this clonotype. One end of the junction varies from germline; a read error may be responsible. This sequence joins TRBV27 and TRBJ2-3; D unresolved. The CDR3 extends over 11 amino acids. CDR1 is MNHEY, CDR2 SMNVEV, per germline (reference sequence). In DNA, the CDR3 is TGTACCAGCAGTGGAACAGATACGCAGTATTTT. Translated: CTSSGTDTQYF.

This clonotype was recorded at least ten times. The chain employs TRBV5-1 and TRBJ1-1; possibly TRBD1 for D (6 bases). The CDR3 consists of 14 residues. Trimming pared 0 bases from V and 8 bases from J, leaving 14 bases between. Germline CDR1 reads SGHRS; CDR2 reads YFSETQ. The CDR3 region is CASSLVTGKAEAFF. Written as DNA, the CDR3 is TGCGCCAGCAGCTTGGTTACAGGGAAAGCCGAAGCTTTCTTT.

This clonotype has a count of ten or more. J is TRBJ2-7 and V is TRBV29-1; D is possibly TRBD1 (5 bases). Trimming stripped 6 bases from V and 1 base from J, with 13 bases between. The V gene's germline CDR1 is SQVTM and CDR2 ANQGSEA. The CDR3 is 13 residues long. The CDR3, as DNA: TGCAGCGTCGACAGCCCGGATTCCTACGAGCAGTACTTC. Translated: CSVDSPDSYEQYF.

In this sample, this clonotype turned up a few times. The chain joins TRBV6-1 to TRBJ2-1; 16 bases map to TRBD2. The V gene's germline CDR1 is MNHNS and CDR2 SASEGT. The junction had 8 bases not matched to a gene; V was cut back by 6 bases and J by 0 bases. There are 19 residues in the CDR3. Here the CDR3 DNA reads TGTGCCAGCAGACCGGGACTAGCGGGAGGGCCGGCCTCCTACAATGAGCAGTTCTTC. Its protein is CASRPGLAGGPASYNEQFF.

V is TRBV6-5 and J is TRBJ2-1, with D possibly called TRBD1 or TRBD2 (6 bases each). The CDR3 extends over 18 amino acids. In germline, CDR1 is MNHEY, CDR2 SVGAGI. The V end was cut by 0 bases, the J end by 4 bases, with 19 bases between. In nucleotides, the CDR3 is TGTGCCAGCAGTTACTCGCTCAGGGGAAGCGGGCTATACAATGAGCAGTTCTTC. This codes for CASSYSLRGSGLYNEQFF.

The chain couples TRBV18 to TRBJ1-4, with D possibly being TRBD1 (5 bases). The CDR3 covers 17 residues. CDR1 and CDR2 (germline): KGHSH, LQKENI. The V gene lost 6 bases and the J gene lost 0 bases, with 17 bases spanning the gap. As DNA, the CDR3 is TGTGCCAGCTCCCCGAGAGGGGCTTTAACAACTAATGAAAAACTGTTTTTT. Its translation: CASSPRGALTTNEKLFF. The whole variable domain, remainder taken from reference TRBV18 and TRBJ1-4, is NAGVMQNPRHLVRRRGQEARLRCSPMKGHSHVYWYRQLPEEGLKFMVYLQKENIIDESGMPKERFSAEFPKEGPSILRIQQVVRGDSAAYFCASSPRGALTTNEKLFFGSGTQLSVL.

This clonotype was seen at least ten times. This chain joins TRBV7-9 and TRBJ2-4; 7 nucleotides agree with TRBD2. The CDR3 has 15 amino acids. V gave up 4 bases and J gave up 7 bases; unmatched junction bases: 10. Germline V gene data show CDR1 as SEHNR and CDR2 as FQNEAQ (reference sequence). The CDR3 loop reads CASSSGERGVNIQYF. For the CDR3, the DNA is TGTGCCAGCAGCTCTGGGGAGCGGGGAGTCAACATTCAGTACTTC.

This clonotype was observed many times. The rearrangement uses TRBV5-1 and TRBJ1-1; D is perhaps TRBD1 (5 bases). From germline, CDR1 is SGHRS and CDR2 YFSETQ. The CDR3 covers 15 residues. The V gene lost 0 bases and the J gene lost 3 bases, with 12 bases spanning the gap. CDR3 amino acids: CASSLGSGGDTEAFF. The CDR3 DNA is TGCGCCAGCAGCTTGGGGTCTGGGGGGGACACTGAAGCTTTCTTT.

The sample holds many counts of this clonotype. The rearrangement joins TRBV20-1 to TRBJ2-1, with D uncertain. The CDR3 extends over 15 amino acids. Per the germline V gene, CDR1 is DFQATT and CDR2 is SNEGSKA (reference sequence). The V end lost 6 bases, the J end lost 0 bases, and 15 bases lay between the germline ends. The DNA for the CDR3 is TGCAGTGCCGCAGACCCTAGGAGCTCCTACAATGAGCAGTTCTTC. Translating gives CSAADPRSSYNEQFF.